The table lists the clone carrying this TCR beta chain with a few counts. Its antigen is unidentified. This entry belongs to a study of cytomegalovirus exposure and HLA in healthy donors. From germline, CDR1 is LGHNT and CDR2 FRNRAP. The length of the CDR3 is 17 residues. Trimming took 0 bases from V and 5 from J, leaving 17 bases between them. 13 Jbeta primers and 60 Vbeta primers were used for the PCR. The repertoire was sequenced with immunoSEQ multiplex PCR; TCRdb's copy has only in-frame clones and lacks some. The sample shows 150,000 to 200,000 clones, around 83% of them seen only once. Overall study results and limits: Researchers reported from a later analysis that most CMV-associated TCR beta chains appeared HLA-restricted. It was only CMV serostatus that was available as immune exposure information. It has been reported that TCR beta sequences accurately predicted the HLA-A and HLA-B alleles of most subjects.

This TCR came from a woman aged 40 to 55 in good health and CMV-seronegative. The chain is built from TRBV12-5 and TRBJ2-1; D is perhaps TRBD2 (6 bases). The material sequenced was PBMCs. The CDR3 nucleotides are TGTGCTAGTGGTTTGGTAATTATCGCGGGAATCGACAATGAGCAGTTCTTC. Protein: CASGLVIIAGIDNEQFF.